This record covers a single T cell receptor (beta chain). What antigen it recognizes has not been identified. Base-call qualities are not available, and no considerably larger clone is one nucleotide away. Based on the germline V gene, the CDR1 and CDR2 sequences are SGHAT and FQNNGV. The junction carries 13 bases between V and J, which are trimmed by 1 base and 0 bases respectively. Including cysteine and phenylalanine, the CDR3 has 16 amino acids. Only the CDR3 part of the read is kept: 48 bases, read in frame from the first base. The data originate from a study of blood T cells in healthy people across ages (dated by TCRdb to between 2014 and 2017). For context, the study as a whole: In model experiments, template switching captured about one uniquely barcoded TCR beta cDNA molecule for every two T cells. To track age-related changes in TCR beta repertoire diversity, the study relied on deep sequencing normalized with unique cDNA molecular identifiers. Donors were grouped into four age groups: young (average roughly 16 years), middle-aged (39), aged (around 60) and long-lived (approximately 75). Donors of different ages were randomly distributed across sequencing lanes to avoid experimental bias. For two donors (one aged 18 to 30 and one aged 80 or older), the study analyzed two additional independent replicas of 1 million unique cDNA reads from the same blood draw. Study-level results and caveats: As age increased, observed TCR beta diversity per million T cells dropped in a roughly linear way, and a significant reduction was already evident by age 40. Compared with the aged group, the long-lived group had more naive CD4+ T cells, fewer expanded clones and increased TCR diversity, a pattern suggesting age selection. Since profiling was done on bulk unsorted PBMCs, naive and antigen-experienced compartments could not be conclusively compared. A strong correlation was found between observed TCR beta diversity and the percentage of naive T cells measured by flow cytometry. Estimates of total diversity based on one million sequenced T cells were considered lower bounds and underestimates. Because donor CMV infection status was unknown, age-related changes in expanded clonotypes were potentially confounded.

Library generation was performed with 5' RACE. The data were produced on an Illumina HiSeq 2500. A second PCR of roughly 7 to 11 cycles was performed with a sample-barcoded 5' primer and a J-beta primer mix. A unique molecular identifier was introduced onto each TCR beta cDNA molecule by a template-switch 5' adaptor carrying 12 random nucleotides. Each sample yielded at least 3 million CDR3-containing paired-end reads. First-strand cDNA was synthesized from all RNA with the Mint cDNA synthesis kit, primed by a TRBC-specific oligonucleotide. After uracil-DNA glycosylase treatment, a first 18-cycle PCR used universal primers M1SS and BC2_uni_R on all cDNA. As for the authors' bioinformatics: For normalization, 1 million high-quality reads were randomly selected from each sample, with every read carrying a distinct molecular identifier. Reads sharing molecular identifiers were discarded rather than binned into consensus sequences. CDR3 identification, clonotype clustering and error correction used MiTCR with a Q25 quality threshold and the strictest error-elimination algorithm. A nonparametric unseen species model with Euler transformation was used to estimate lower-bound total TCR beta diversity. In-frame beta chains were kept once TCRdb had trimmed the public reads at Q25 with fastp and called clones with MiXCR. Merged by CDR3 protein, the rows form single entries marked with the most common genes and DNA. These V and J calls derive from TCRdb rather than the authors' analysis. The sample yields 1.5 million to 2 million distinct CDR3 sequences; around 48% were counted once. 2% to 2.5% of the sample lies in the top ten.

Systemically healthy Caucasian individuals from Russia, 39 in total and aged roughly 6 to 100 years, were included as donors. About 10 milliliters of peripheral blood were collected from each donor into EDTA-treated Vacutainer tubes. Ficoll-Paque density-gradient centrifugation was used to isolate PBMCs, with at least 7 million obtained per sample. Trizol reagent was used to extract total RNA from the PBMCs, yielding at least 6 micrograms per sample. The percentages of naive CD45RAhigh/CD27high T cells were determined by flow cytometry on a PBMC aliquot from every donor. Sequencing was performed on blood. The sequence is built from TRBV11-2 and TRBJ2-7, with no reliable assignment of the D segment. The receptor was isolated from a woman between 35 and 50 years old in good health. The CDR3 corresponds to CASSLALGPISYEQYF. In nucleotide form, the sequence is TGTGCCAGCAGCTTAGCTCTAGGACCGATCTCCTACGAGCAGTACTTC.